Sequencing of this TCR beta chain was carried out in a study of cytomegalovirus exposure and HLA in healthy donors. On this clone: The antigen is not known.

The PCR contained 60 Vbeta and 13 Jbeta primers. Data came from immunoSEQ multiplex PCR; TCRdb stores just in-frame clones and leaves some out. The table has 90,000 to 150,000 clones, roughly 9% seen once. The study's findings and limits: On later analysis, the bulk of CMV-associated TCR beta chains appeared to be HLA-restricted. In a later analysis, across HLA loci, associated TCR counts were highest for DRB1, lowest for HLA-C. High sensitivity and specificity were reportedly achieved when the classifier diagnosed cytomegalovirus status.

The sequenced material came from PBMCs. The source of this sequence is a woman aged 40 to 50 in good health and CMV-seropositive.

CDR3 amino acids: CASSPRSISPLHF. In nucleotides, the CDR3 is TGTGCCAGCAGCCCGCGGTCAATTTCACCCCTCCACTTT. The chain recombines TRBV11-2 with TRBJ1-6; D is unclear. Germline V gene data show CDR1 as SGHAT and CDR2 as FQNNGV. The CDR3 covers 13 residues. Trimming shortened V by 5 bases and J by 9 bases, and 11 bases separated the two germline ends. Together with reference TRBV11-2 and TRBJ1-6, the CDR3 gives the full variable domain: EAGVAQSPRYKIIEKRQSVAFWCNPISGHATLYWYQQILGQGPKLLIQFQNNGVVDDSQLPKDRFSAERLKGVDSTLKIQPAKLEDSAVYLCASSPRSISPLHFGNGTRLTVT.